The entry below describes one T cell receptor beta chain. Using immunoSEQ multiplex PCR, the repertoire was profiled, and TCRdb retains in-frame clones only, with some absent. This table holds under 200,000 clones, roughly 80% found once. This record belongs to a study of blood T cell repertoires in COVID-19. Study overall: T cells, B-cell-depleted T cells, or PBMCs supplied cDNA or gDNA.

The CDR3 has 15 amino acids. V was shortened by 1 base and J by 2 bases, with 12 bases between the two germline ends. Looked up from germline, CDR1 is LGHDT and CDR2 is YNNKEL (reference sequence). The V gene is TRBV3-1 (or the pseudogene TRBV3-2), the J gene TRBJ2-7; a possible D gene is TRBD1 (6 bases). Sequencing was carried out using peripheral blood. This TCR came from a man in his 60s with acute or convalescent COVID-19. DNA for the CDR3: TGTGCCAGCAGCCAAGGCCGGCAGGGGACCTACGAGCAGTACTTC. Its translation: CASSQGRQGTYEQYF.